Included here is one TCR beta chain sequence, with context. TCRdb re-analysed the RT-PCR reads in MiXCR, keeping a single row per CDR3 protein. Of about 800,000 distinct CDR3 sequences in the sample, 21% were seen once. This CDR3 comprises 14 residues. Germline V gives CDR1 SQVTM, CDR2 ANQGSEA. V dropped 7 bases and J dropped 4; count of bases not matched to a gene: 10. This sample was taken from a study of response to subunit inactivated influenza vaccine. The rearrangement joins TRBV29-1 to TRBJ2-1, with 7 bases aligning to TRBD1. The source material was PBMCs from blood, sampled roughly 5 days after vaccination. The TCR comes from a man in his fifties who received an inactivated influenza vaccine. CDR3 sequence reads: CSGVWGQKYNEQFF. The DNA of the CDR3 is TGCAGCGGGGTGTGGGGACAGAAGTACAATGAGCAGTTCTTC.